This T cell receptor (beta chain) came from a study of blood T cell repertoires in COVID-19. CDR3 size: 15 residues. V gave up 4 bases and J gave up 9 bases, with 19 bases separating them. CDR1 is MDHEN, CDR2 SYDVKM, per germline. In the original analysis: Scientists estimated how many nucleated cells there were by amplifying reference gene primers. The table came from immunoSEQ multiplex PCR; TCRdb's copy has only in-frame clones and leaves some out. D and trimming come from the DNA, and the V and J calls and clone size come from that table. This sample has 15,000 to 17,000 clones; under 80% occur once, and the top ten carry roughly a third.

This receptor was identified in an older man with active or convalescent COVID-19. Input material: peripheral blood. The rearrangement joins TRBV28 to TRBJ1-5; TRBD1 might be the D (6 bases). Written as DNA, the CDR3 is TGTGCCAGCAGTTCCCATGACTCACAGGGTCGGCCCCAGCATTTT. It is translated as CASSSHDSQGRPQHF.